The source of this T cell receptor (beta chain) is a study of identical twins. Study-wide points: The more abundant beta clonotypes in cord blood had fewer insertions, and memory repertoires did not show this. Out-of-frame TCR alpha sharing observed in monozygotic twins exceeded model estimates.

This CDR3 has 17 amino acids. Trimming removed 2 bases from V and 2 bases from J, with 18 bases in between. Germline V lookup: CDR1 MNHNY, CDR2 SVGAGI (reference sequence). Concerning this clonotype: Its antigen is currently unknown.

TCRdb analysed the 5' RACE reads with MiXCR anew, one entry per CDR3 protein. The sample shows 1.5 million to 2 million distinct CDR3 sequences, under 35% of them seen only once. Donors uniformly comprised healthy Caucasians. The sample consisted of cord blood. This TCR was recovered from a newborn girl in good health. The chain carries TRBV6-6 and TRBJ1-2; tentatively, D is TRBD1 (6 bases). The CDR3 loop reads CASSYPQTGLENYGYTF. As DNA, the CDR3 is TGTGCCAGCAGTTACCCCCAGACAGGTCTCGAAAACTATGGCTACACCTTC.